This record concerns one T cell receptor beta chain sequence. The antigen is undetermined. The method was immunoSEQ multiplex PCR; TCRdb's version includes in-frame clones alone and lacks a portion of them. The data contain 150,000 to 200,000 clones, about 89% of them singletons. This entry comes from a study of T cell responses to AZD1222 COVID-19 vaccine. Study summary: Investigators merged groups given second doses at roughly 4 or roughly 12 weeks.

Notes on the study in general: The span of vaccine-associated CD4 TCRs extended across spike, with dominance at 160-218 and 743-854. Donors were chiefly white British, with a greater number of females, and clonal diversity was perhaps underestimated.

Sequenced here: peripheral blood, sampled on day 0 of AZD1222 vaccination. The receptor comes from an adult in good health.

The CDR3 DNA is TGTGCCAGCAGTCCGGACAGAGGAGAGACCCAGTACTTC. This sequence encodes CASSPDRGETQYF. The chain links TRBV12-3 or TRBV12-4 to TRBJ2-5, with D possibly matching TRBD1 (6 bases). The V end lost 5 bases, the J end lost 4 bases, and 11 bases lay between the germline ends. CDR3 size: 13 residues.